This T cell receptor (beta chain) derives from a study of T cell responses to AZD1222 COVID-19 vaccine. Details on this clone: Its antigen is currently unknown.

The CDR3 consists of 10 residues. CDR1 is SNHLY, CDR2 FYNNEI, per germline. V gave up 8 bases and J gave up 4 bases, with 5 bases separating them. Findings of the study overall: Repertoire samples came only from after the peak T cell response. Only a handful of individuals given AZD1222 were seropositive at baseline. There were mostly white British donors and more females than males, and clonal diversity was possibly underestimated.

TCRdb's copy holds only in-frame clones and misses some; the assay was immunoSEQ multiplex PCR. The sample contains tens of thousands of clones, approximately 79% of which appear only once. The source was peripheral blood, collected on day 0 of MenACWY control vaccination. The receptor comes from an adult in good health. The chain has TRBV2 and TRBJ1-1; D unresolved. The CDR3, as DNA: TGTGCCAGCTCAGGCACTGAAGCTTTCTTT. Residues: CASSGTEAFF.